The rows below give T cell receptor beta chains drawn from one sample of a study of blood T cell repertoires in COVID-19. This table comes from immunoSEQ multiplex PCR, and its TCRdb copy is limited to in-frame clones, with some not included. Of about 200,000 clones in the sample, more than 65% are singletons; the top ten hold roughly 13%. Material: peripheral blood. The origin of the receptors is a human donor in a cohort sampled during active COVID-19. The CDR3 runs from the conserved cysteine through the conserved F or W. The D gene is left open where the match is weak. Not every row has a clone size; where given, it reads once, few, many or a size class.

J gene,clone size,V gene,D gene,CDR3 protein,CDR3 DNA
TRBJ1-2,.,TRBV10-3,TRBD1,CAISGQGVYGYTF,TGTGCCATCAGTGGTCAGGGGGTCTATGGCTACACCTTC
TRBJ1-2,once,TRBV30,.,CAWAFGGLNYGYTF,TGTGCCTGGGCCTTCGGCGGACTTAACTATGGCTACACCTTC
TRBJ1-5,.,TRBV27,.,CASSNMQPQHF,TGTGCCAGCTCTAATATGCAGCCCCAGCATTTT
TRBJ2-4,.,TRBV28,.,CASTPRLKLAKNIQYF,TGTGCCAGCACCCCTAGACTAAAATTAGCCAAAAACATTCAGTACTTC
TRBJ1-1,.,TRBV4-1,.,CASSQIPQGSTNTEAFF,TGCGCCAGCAGCCAAATACCCCAGGGGTCGACGAACACTGAAGCTTTCTTT
TRBJ1-2,.,TRBV6-5,TRBD1,CASSTGQVSHYGYTF,TGTGCCAGCAGTACAGGACAGGTCTCTCACTATGGCTACACCTTC
TRBJ2-2,.,TRBV5-5,TRBD1,CASSTGQDTGELFF,TGTGCCAGCAGCACGGGACAGGACACCGGGGAGCTGTTTTTT
TRBJ2-5,.,TRBV11-2,.,CASSSYGRGGGETQYF,TGTGCCAGCAGCTCCTACGGCAGGGGTGGGGGAGAGACCCAGTACTTC
TRBJ2-3,few,TRBV18,TRBD2,CASSPLAGATDTQYF,TGTGCCAGCTCACCCCTAGCGGGAGCCACAGATACGCAGTATTTT
TRBJ1-3,.,TRBV7-9,.,CASSHGPGGNTIYF,TGTGCCAGCAGTCACGGACCAGGGGGAAACACCATATATTTT